Presented here are 31 T cell receptor beta chains from one specimen sequenced in a study of T-cell memory formation after mild COVID-19. TCRdb itself ran the 5' RACE reads through MiXCR, one entry per CDR3 protein. The sample lists some 440,000 distinct CDR3 sequences, about 23% seen once, with 12% in the top ten. Material: PBMCs or a T cell subset sorted from them (not recorded which). The receptors were sampled from an adult woman who had mild COVID-19 (a few samples of this study predate the infection). Cell type and time point are not known.

This clonotype was counted a few times. This chain links TRBV5-1 with TRBJ2-2; a possible D gene is TRBD1 (6 bases). Trimming cost V 5 bases and J 0 bases, with 14 bases left between them. CDR1 is SGHRS and CDR2 is YFSETQ in the germline V gene. The CDR3 has 16 residues. DNA of the CDR3: TGCGCCAGCAGGGGGACGGACAGTACGAACACCGGGGAGCTGTTTTTT. Translated: CASRGTDSTNTGELFF.

This clonotype has a single count. The gene calls are TRBV14 and TRBJ2-3, with D unclear. The CDR3 is made up of 17 amino acids. From germline, CDR1 is SGHDN and CDR2 FVKESK. The germline V and J ends were trimmed by 0 bases and 0 bases, with 13 bases remaining between them. The chain's CDR3 is CASSQDRLATSTDTQYF. CDR3 bases: TGTGCCAGCAGCCAAGATCGACTTGCGACTAGCACAGATACGCAGTATTTT.

The rearrangement joins TRBV4-1 to TRBJ1-5; TRBD1 might be the D (6 bases). Germline CDR1 reads MGHRA; CDR2 reads YSYEKL. The CDR3 runs 21 residues. The germline V and J ends were trimmed by 4 bases and 6 bases, with 34 bases remaining between them. The CDR3 bases are TGCGCCAGCAGCCCCTCCTTCGGGGGGGCGCGGGGCTTCGGGAGCTTTCAGCCCCAGCATTTT. Residues: CASSPSFGGARGFGSFQPQHF.

This chain links TRBV29-1 with TRBJ2-2; 9 nucleotides agree with TRBD1. With 7 bases clipped from V and 4 bases from J, the junction kept 10 bases outside the gene matches. The CDR3 runs 15 residues. Germline V gives CDR1 SQVTM, CDR2 ANQGSEA. CDR3 DNA sequence: TGCAGCGCCTCCCCCGGACAGGGGCCCACCGGGGAGCTGTTTTTT. Translated, it gives CSASPGQGPTGELFF.

V usage is TRBV20-1 and J usage is TRBJ2-5; 7 nucleotides agree with TRBD2. Germline assignment: CDR1 DFQATT and CDR2 SNEGSKA (reference sequence). This CDR3 has 14 residues. Trimming at V came to 8 bases and at J to 4 bases, leaving 13 bases not matched to a gene. The CDR3 is CSSEGRELAETQYF. The CDR3 bases are TGCAGTTCCGAAGGGCGGGAGCTCGCAGAGACCCAGTACTTC.

About this clonotype: One end of the junction is discordant with germline, which a read error may explain. The chain links TRBV7-7 to TRBJ2-5; 9 bases fit TRBD1. Per germline, CDR1 SSHAT and CDR2 FNYEAQ (reference sequence). CDR3 length: 16 residues. The CDR3 DNA reads as TGTGCTAGCAGCTTATCAACCGGGACAGGGACGGATGGGCAGTACTTC. Amino acid sequence: CASSLSTGTGTDGQYF.

This chain uses TRBV6-6 with TRBJ2-5, with 8 nucleotides matching TRBD2. The trim removed 2 bases at V and 4 bases at J, leaving 6 bases unmatched. CDR3 size: 15 residues. The germline CDR1 and CDR2 sequences are MNHNY and SVGAGI (reference sequence). CDR3 DNA: TGTGCCAGCAGTTACGGTCGGGAGGGAGGAGAGACCCAGTACTTC. This codes for CASSYGREGGETQYF.

This clonotype was detected a few times. The chain uses TRBV19 and TRBJ2-7; tentative D call: TRBD1 (5 bases). Germline V lookup: CDR1 LNHDA, CDR2 SQIVND (reference sequence). The V end was cut by 0 bases, the J end by 2 bases, with 17 bases between. This CDR3 spans 17 amino acids. The CDR3 reads CASSIDDSKPEAYEQYF. The CDR3 DNA is TGTGCCAGTAGTATAGACGACAGCAAGCCCGAAGCCTACGAGCAGTACTTC.

This clonotype has more than one count but fewer than ten. The chain links TRBV5-1 to TRBJ2-3; D is perhaps TRBD1 or TRBD2 (6 bases each). Germline CDR1 and CDR2: SGHRS and YFSETQ. V lost 0 bases, J lost 8 bases, and 16 bases lay in between. The CDR3 is made up of 15 amino acids. This chain's CDR3 is CASSLVDGGLGTQYF. The CDR3 DNA reads as TGCGCCAGCAGCTTGGTCGATGGGGGGCTAGGTACGCAGTATTTT.

As for this clonotype: At one end, the junction sequence differs from germline, possibly due to a read error. V gene TRBV7-7 combines with J gene TRBJ2-1, with 7 bases matching TRBD2. Germline V CDR1 and CDR2: SSHAT, FNYEAQ (reference sequence). The CDR3 is made up of 15 amino acids. The CDR3 DNA sequence: TGTGCTAGCAGCTCCGGGGAGGGCTCCTACAATGAGCAGTTCTTC. It yields the protein CASSSGEGSYNEQFF.

This clonotype was seen only a few times. In DNA form, the CDR3 reads TGTGCCAGCAGTTTACGTGGCGAGTGGAGGGTGAATTCACCCCTCCACTTT. Residues: CASSLRGEWRVNSPLHF. The chain couples TRBV12-3 or TRBV12-4 to TRBJ1-6; D is unclear. This CDR3 has 17 amino acids. V dropped 2 bases and J dropped 7 bases, with 18 bases sitting between them.

A remark on this clonotype: This may stem from a read error, because a much larger clone lies one nucleotide away. The chain joins TRBV24-1 to TRBJ2-1, with D perhaps matching TRBD1 (6 bases). This CDR3 has 13 residues. Trimming stripped 9 bases from V and 0 bases from J, with 8 bases between. Looked up from germline, CDR1 is KGHDR and CDR2 is SFDVKD. The DNA for the CDR3 is TGTGCCACCCAGGACAGCTCCTACAATGAGCAGTTCTTC. Protein product: CATQDSSYNEQFF.

The chain links TRBV5-4 to TRBJ1-5; D not resolved. V was clipped by 1 base and J by 3 bases, with 14 bases between them. CDR1 and CDR2 (germline): SGHNT, YYREEE (reference sequence). The CDR3 contains 16 residues. CDR3 in amino acids: CASSLHPGWDNQPQHF. The CDR3 DNA follows: TGTGCCAGCAGCTTGCATCCGGGGTGGGACAATCAGCCCCAGCATTTT.

This clonotype was seen more than once but under ten times. V usage is TRBV7-9 and J usage is TRBJ2-7; no definite D call. This CDR3 is 12 amino acids long. In germline, CDR1 is SEHNR, CDR2 FQNEAQ (reference sequence). The germline V and J ends were trimmed by 0 bases and 6 bases, with 6 bases remaining between them. CDR3 sequence reads: CASSLAPAEQYF. DNA of the CDR3: TGTGCCAGCAGCTTAGCCCCTGCCGAGCAGTACTTC.

This chain joins TRBV12-3 or TRBV12-4 and TRBJ1-5; 9 positions match TRBD1. The CDR3 runs to 15 residues. Unmatched junction bases numbered 7, after V lost 5 bases and J lost 5 bases. CDR3 in DNA: TGTGCCAGCAGTCCCCAACAGGGGGCGGATCAGCCCCAGCATTTT. As protein: CASSPQQGADQPQHF.

This clonotype has just a few counts. The V and J genes are TRBV5-1 and TRBJ2-7; D gene ambiguous. Trimming removed 4 bases at V and 5 bases at J, with 10 bases between. The CDR3 is 12 amino acids. Germline V gene lookup returns CDR1 SGHRS and CDR2 YFSETQ. DNA of the CDR3: TGCGCCAGCAGCACGTGGCCCGACGAGCAGTACTTC. It specifies CASSTWPDEQYF.

Only a few counts were recorded for this clonotype. The chain joins TRBV5-1 to TRBJ2-7, with 9 bases that match TRBD1. The V segment lost 5 bases and the J segment 5 bases; nucleotides outside the gene matches: 11. There are 15 residues in the CDR3. Germline V gives CDR1 SGHRS, CDR2 YFSETQ. The CDR3 protein is CASSYSPGTGNEQYF. CDR3 coding DNA: TGCGCCAGCAGTTATAGTCCCGGGACAGGGAACGAGCAGTACTTC.

There are a few counts of this clonotype. The V and J genes are TRBV24-1 and TRBJ1-1; D gene unclear. The V gene's germline CDR1 is KGHDR and CDR2 SFDVKD. This CDR3 is 11 amino acids long. Trimming took 10 bases from V and 4 from J, leaving 9 bases between them. CDR3 protein: CATQEGTEAFF. The CDR3 DNA follows: TGTGCCACTCAGGAGGGCACTGAAGCTTTCTTT.

This clonotype was detected a few times. This chain uses TRBV5-5 with TRBJ2-7, with 7 bases that match TRBD1. After removal of 0 bases from V and 2 bases from J, the junction contained 2 bases not matched to a gene. This CDR3 region has 14 residues. Germline V gene sequence: CDR1 SGHKS, CDR2 YYEKEE (reference sequence). CDR3 amino acids: CASSLGGTAYEQYF. The CDR3, as DNA: TGTGCCAGCAGCTTGGGTGGGACAGCCTACGAGCAGTACTTC.

This sequence joins TRBV5-1 and TRBJ1-1, with 9 bases identical to TRBD1. This CDR3 region has 16 residues. V dropped 0 bases and J dropped 1; count of bases not matched to a gene: 4. Germline assignment: CDR1 SGHRS and CDR2 YFSETQ. The CDR3 DNA follows: TGCGCCAGCAGCTTGGCGCCACAGGGGGCGAACACTGAAGCTTTCTTT. Translating gives CASSLAPQGANTEAFF.

V is TRBV25-1 and J is TRBJ2-3, with 8 bases identical to TRBD1. Germline V CDR1 and CDR2: MGHDK, SYGVNS. The CDR3 has 13 residues. With V trimmed by 6 bases and J by 3 bases, 2 bases remained unmatched. The CDR3 here is CASRQGATDTQYF. CDR3 DNA: TGTGCCAGCAGGCAGGGGGCTACAGATACGCAGTATTTT.

This clonotype was seen a few times. This rearrangement joins TRBV29-1 to TRBJ1-2, with D unresolved. Per the germline V gene, CDR1 is SQVTM and CDR2 is ANQGSEA. Deletions cut 2 bases from V and 7 bases from J, with 17 bases between. This CDR3 comprises 14 residues. CDR3 in amino acids: CSVEPFDRASGYTF. CDR3 DNA: TGCAGCGTTGAACCCTTCGATAGGGCTTCTGGCTACACCTTC.

There are a few counts of this clonotype. The chain is built from TRBV12-3 or TRBV12-4 and TRBJ2-7; 8 bases are shared with TRBD1. The CDR3 loop spans 19 amino acids. Trimming at V came to 7 bases and at J to 4 bases, leaving 24 bases not matched to a gene. The CDR3 sequence: CASNPTYRALGTGPYEQYF. The CDR3 DNA is TGTGCCAGCAACCCCACGTATCGGGCGCTCGGGACAGGCCCTTACGAGCAGTACTTC.

The chain recombines TRBV18 with TRBJ2-7, with a weak D call TRBD1 (6 bases). The CDR3 consists of 15 residues. Per germline, CDR1 KGHSH and CDR2 LQKENI. Trimming removed 2 bases at V and 0 bases at J, with 11 bases between. This chain's CDR3 is CASSPADSSSYEQYF. CDR3 sequence (DNA): TGTGCCAGCTCACCAGCGGACAGCAGCTCCTACGAGCAGTACTTC.

This clonotype was detected many times. One junction end disagrees with the germline gene, perhaps due to a read error. V usage is TRBV7-7 and J usage is TRBJ1-2; 7 bases fit TRBD1. Per the germline V gene, CDR1 is SSHAT and CDR2 is FNYEAQ (reference sequence). The CDR3 sequence is 17 residues long. The CDR3 nucleotides are TGTGCTAGCAGCTTAGCCGTTCCCCGGGACAGCTACTATGGCTACACCTTC. It yields the protein CASSLAVPRDSYYGYTF.

The chain couples TRBV4-2 to TRBJ2-7, with D maybe TRBD1 (5 bases). CDR1 and CDR2 from the germline V gene are LGHNA and YNFKEQ. V lost 1 base and J lost 4, with 14 bases in between. This CDR3 has 15 residues. In DNA form, the CDR3 reads TGTGCCAGCAGCCAAGGGTTGGTGGGGCATTACGAGCAGTACTTC. This translates into CASSQGLVGHYEQYF.

In its sample, this clonotype was seen a few times. The CDR3 coding sequence is TGTGCCAGCAGTGAGATTCCCGGGACTAGCCGCACAGATACGCAGTATTTT. It encodes CASSEIPGTSRTDTQYF. V is TRBV2 and J is TRBJ2-3; 9 nucleotides align to TRBD2. CDR3 size: 17 residues. V shed 3 bases and J 1 base; nucleotides not matched to a gene: 8. Germline loops: CDR1 SNHLY, CDR2 FYNNEI.

The chain couples TRBV5-1 to TRBJ1-4, with TRBD1 identical over 9 bases. Trimming cost V 0 bases and J 9 bases; bases outside gene matches: 9. Germline V lookup: CDR1 SGHRS, CDR2 YFSETQ. The CDR3 extends over 16 amino acids. The CDR3 spells CASSLAQDGTGQKLFF. The CDR3 coding sequence is TGCGCCAGCAGCTTGGCCCAGGACGGGACAGGGCAAAAACTGTTTTTT.

This chain joins TRBV18 and TRBJ2-3, with D possibly matching TRBD2 (5 bases). Deletions cut 1 base from V and 1 base from J, with 9 bases between. The CDR3 length is 15 residues. Germline V gene sequence: CDR1 KGHSH, CDR2 LQKENI. The CDR3 coding sequence is TGTGCCAGCTCACCACAGCATAGCGGCACAGATACGCAGTATTTT. It specifies CASSPQHSGTDTQYF.

The V gene is TRBV29-1, the J gene TRBJ1-2; TRBD1 is a possible D gene (5 bases). V was cut by 2 bases and J by 8 bases, with 9 bases left in between. Germline V gene lookup returns CDR1 SQVTM and CDR2 ANQGSEA. The CDR3 extends over 11 amino acids. The CDR3 reads CSVEHWGGYTF. CDR3 in DNA: TGCAGCGTTGAACATTGGGGCGGCTACACCTTC.

The rearrangement links TRBV15 to TRBJ2-7; D ambiguous. Germline CDR1 and CDR2: LNHNV and YYDKDF (reference sequence). V gave up 0 bases and J gave up 3 bases, with 9 bases separating them. The CDR3 is 14 amino acids. CDR3 in DNA: TGTGCCACCAGCAGAGAGGGAAACGTCTACGAGCAGTACTTC. Its protein product is CATSREGNVYEQYF. The complete variable domain, with remaining parts taken from reference TRBV15 and TRBJ2-7, reads DAMVIQNPRYQVTQFGKPVTLSCSQTLNHNVMYWYQQKSSQAPKLLFHYYDKDFNNEADTPDNFQSRRPNTSFCFLDIRSPGLGDTAMYLCATSREGNVYEQYFGPGTRLTVT.